Below are 28 T cell receptor beta chains sequenced from a single sample in a study of blood T cell repertoires in COVID-19. Sequenced by immunoSEQ multiplex PCR; TCRdb stores in-frame clones only, minus some. Found here are just under 350,000 clones, about four fifths of them singletons; the top ten hold around 3%. Sequencing was carried out using peripheral blood. The source is a man aged 25-40 years with active or convalescent COVID-19.

This chain uses TRBV28 with TRBJ1-1; D not resolved. CDR3 length equals 13 residues. Germline V gene lookup returns CDR1 MDHEN and CDR2 SYDVKM. V was trimmed by 1 base and J by 0 bases, leaving 3 bases between them. As DNA, the CDR3 is TGTGCCAGCAGTTTATCGGTGAACACTGAAGCTTTCTTT. This translates into CASSLSVNTEAFF. The full variable domain, its missing parts supplied by reference TRBV28 and TRBJ1-1, is DVKVTQSSRYLVKRTGEKVFLECVQDMDHENMFWYRQDPGLGLRLIYFSYDVKMKEKGDIPEGYSVSREKKERFSLILESASTNQTSMYLCASSLSVNTEAFFGQGTRLTVV.

This sequence joins TRBV19 and TRBJ2-1; 8 nucleotides align to TRBD2. The CDR3 runs 15 residues. The germline V gene has CDR1 LNHDA and CDR2 SQIVND (reference sequence). Germline trimming cut 4 bases from V and 3 bases from J; bases unmatched to any gene: 5. CDR3 bases: TGTGCCAGTAGTACGCGGGAGGCGATCTACAATGAGCAGTTCTTC. This encodes CASSTREAIYNEQFF.

V usage is TRBV7-6 and J usage is TRBJ1-3; D remains ambiguous. Trimming stripped 0 bases from V and 4 bases from J, with 4 bases between. CDR3 length: 13 amino acids. Germline-derived CDR1 and CDR2 are SGHVS and FNYEAQ. The DNA of the CDR3 is TGTGCCAGCAGCTTAGCGCGGGGAAACACCATATATTTT. Its protein is CASSLARGNTIYF.

The chain recombines TRBV7-2 with TRBJ2-3; unclear D gene. Germline V gives CDR1 SGHTA, CDR2 FQGNSA. Between the trimmed V and J ends, which lost 5 bases and 4 bases, there was a span of 13 bases. The CDR3 length is 14 residues. This chain's CDR3 is CASSATLGADTQYF. Written as DNA, the CDR3 is TGTGCCAGCAGCGCAACACTGGGCGCAGATACGCAGTATTTT. Full variable domain (missing parts from reference TRBV7-2 and TRBJ2-3): GAGVSQSPSNKVTEKGKDVELRCDPISGHTALYWYRQSLGQGLEFLIYFQGNSAPDKSGLPSDRFSAERTGGSVSTLTIQRTQQEDSAVYLCASSATLGADTQYFGPGTRLTVL.

V and J are TRBV3-1 (or the pseudogene TRBV3-2) and TRBJ1-1; the D gene is possibly TRBD1 (5 bases). Trimming stripped 4 bases from V and 2 bases from J, with 11 bases between. Germline-derived CDR1 and CDR2 are LGHDT and YNNKEL (reference sequence). The CDR3 has 14 residues. CDR3 sequence (DNA): TGTGCCAGCAGCCGTCAGGGCGGTAACACTGAAGCTTTCTTT. Its protein product is CASSRQGGNTEAFF.

The chain recombines TRBV4-3 with TRBJ2-7; 9 nucleotides line up with TRBD1. CDR3 size: 14 residues. J gave up 2 bases and V 4 bases, and 3 bases lay outside the gene matches. CDR1 is LGHNA, CDR2 YSLEER, per germline. Here the CDR3 DNA reads TGCGCCAGCAGCCTAGGGACAGGGACCTACGAGCAGTACTTC. Amino acids: CASSLGTGTYEQYF.

In DNA, the CDR3 is TGTGCCAGCAGTTTATGGGACAGACTTAACTATGGCTACACCTTC. This sequence encodes CASSLWDRLNYGYTF. This chain uses TRBV28 with TRBJ1-2, with D possibly TRBD1 on 6 matching bases. The CDR3 totals 15 residues. The germline V gene encodes CDR1 MDHEN and CDR2 SYDVKM. Deletions cut 0 bases from V and 1 base from J, with 9 bases between.

The chain couples TRBV4-1 to TRBJ1-4; 8 nucleotides align to TRBD1. The length of the CDR3 is 14 residues. From germline, CDR1 is MGHRA and CDR2 YSYEKL. With V trimmed by 7 bases and J by 8 bases, 9 bases remained unmatched. CDR3 loop: CASTTGGPEEKLFF. CDR3 DNA: TGCGCCAGCACAACAGGGGGGCCAGAAGAAAAACTGTTTTTT.

The chain has TRBV10-3 and TRBJ2-2; 12 bases agree with TRBD2. With V trimmed by 11 bases and J by 6 bases, 7 bases remained unmatched. The germline V gene encodes CDR1 ENHRY and CDR2 SYGVKD. The CDR3 is 14 amino acids. This chain's CDR3 is CAVGPSGRAGELFF. DNA of the CDR3: TGTGCCGTCGGTCCTAGCGGGAGGGCCGGGGAGCTGTTTTTT.

The rearrangement links TRBV30 to TRBJ2-5; maybe TRBD2 (6 bases). The CDR3 runs 13 residues. The germline V gene encodes CDR1 GTSNPN and CDR2 SVGIG (reference sequence). The V gene lost 3 bases and the J gene lost 2 bases, with 10 bases spanning the gap. The CDR3 loop is CAWSAGIQETQYF. CDR3 in DNA: TGTGCCTGGAGCGCGGGGATACAAGAGACCCAGTACTTC.

The rearrangement links TRBV11-2 to TRBJ2-1; perhaps TRBD2 as D (6 bases). This CDR3 has 15 amino acids. Germline lookup yields CDR1 SGHAT and CDR2 FQNNGV. V dropped 6 bases and J dropped 0 bases, with 12 bases sitting between them. CDR3 DNA: TGTGCCAGCAGGACGGACGGGAGCTCCTACAATGAGCAGTTCTTC. Its translation is CASRTDGSSYNEQFF.

The table lists this clone with a few counts. The chain couples TRBV30 to TRBJ2-2; D ambiguous. The CDR3 has 14 amino acids. With 2 bases removed from V and 6 bases from J, the gap between germline ends came to 13 bases. CDR1 and CDR2 (germline): GTSNPN, SVGIG (reference sequence). The chain's CDR3 is CAWSPAGSAGELFF. Here the CDR3 DNA reads TGTGCCTGGAGTCCGGCAGGTTCGGCCGGGGAGCTGTTTTTT.

The CDR3 loop is CASSIGAGGDEQYF. The CDR3 nucleotides are TGTGCCAGTAGTATAGGGGCCGGGGGTGACGAGCAGTACTTC. The chain combines TRBV19 with TRBJ2-7; TRBD2 might be the D (6 bases). With 1 base removed from V and 5 bases from J, the gap between germline ends came to 12 bases. Germline V gene sequence: CDR1 LNHDA, CDR2 SQIVND (reference sequence). The CDR3 is made up of 14 amino acids.

The rearrangement uses TRBV7-2 and TRBJ2-1, with 10 bases aligning to TRBD2. J lost 6 bases, V lost 5 bases, and 13 bases had no gene match. Looked up from germline, CDR1 is SGHTA and CDR2 is FQGNSA. This CDR3 is built from 17 residues. CDR3 residues: CASSRSSSSGSSNEQFF. DNA of the CDR3: TGTGCCAGCAGCCGCTCCTCGTCTAGCGGGAGTAGCAATGAGCAGTTCTTC.

In DNA, the CDR3 is TGTGCCAGTAGTAGTACGGTGGGCGGAAACACCATATATTTT. Amino acids: CASSSTVGGNTIYF. The chain uses TRBV19 and TRBJ1-3; D remains ambiguous. Trimming removed 4 bases at V and 4 bases at J, with 11 bases between. The germline V gene has CDR1 LNHDA and CDR2 SQIVND (reference sequence). This CDR3 is built from 14 residues. The complete variable domain, with remaining parts taken from reference TRBV19 and TRBJ1-3, reads DGGITQSPKYLFRKEGQNVTLSCEQNLNHDAMYWYRQDPGQGLRLIYYSQIVNDFQKGDIAEGYSVSREKKESFPLTVTSAQKNPTAFYLCASSSTVGGNTIYFGEGSWLTVV.

A word on this clone: The same CDR3 is also encoded by other DNA sequences in this sample. The V gene is TRBV7-2, the J gene TRBJ2-1; 7 bases agree with TRBD2. Germline V gives CDR1 SGHTA, CDR2 FQGNSA. The CDR3 spans 15 residues. With V trimmed by 5 bases and J by 5 bases, 9 bases remained unmatched. The CDR3 coding sequence is TGTGCCAGCAGCCCGCGGGGGAGGGGCAACAATGAGCAGTTCTTC. Its translation is CASSPRGRGNNEQFF.

This chain uses TRBV21-1 with TRBJ2-7; no DNA check was done on the table's D call, TRBD2. TRBV21-1 is annotated as a pseudogene. The length of the CDR3 is 15 residues. CDR3 sequence: CASSKRGGRVYEQYF. DNA for the CDR3: TGTGCCAGCAGCAAAAGGGGCGGGAGGGTCTACGAGCAGTACTTC.

In this sample, this clone turned up once. V and J are TRBV19 and TRBJ2-5; D is undetermined. CDR1 and CDR2 from the germline V gene are LNHDA and SQIVND (reference sequence). V lost 3 bases and J 0 bases, leaving 5 bases between the germline ends. The CDR3 loop spans 13 amino acids. CDR3 DNA: TGTGCCAGTAGTATCGTGTACCAAGAGACCCAGTACTTC. Encoded protein: CASSIVYQETQYF.

This chain joins TRBV9 and TRBJ1-2; D uncertain. This CDR3 region has 12 residues. Germline CDR1 is SGDLS and CDR2 is YYNGEE. V lost 0 bases, J lost 7 bases, and 7 bases lay in between. The CDR3 sequence: CASSVGRGGYTF. The CDR3 DNA reads TGTGCCAGCAGCGTAGGCCGGGGTGGCTACACCTTC.

This rearrangement joins TRBV4-2 to TRBJ2-3; 11 bases are shared with TRBD2. Germline V gene data show CDR1 as LGHNA and CDR2 as YNFKEQ. V was pared by 8 bases and J by 0 bases, with 10 bases of the junction left unmatched. This CDR3 region has 17 residues. The CDR3 DNA is TGTGCCAGCTCCGCTCTAGCGGGGGGCCGTAGCACAGATACGCAGTATTTT. Its translation is CASSALAGGRSTDTQYF.

CDR3 protein: CASSSFTGAYEQYF. DNA of the CDR3: TGCGCCAGCAGCTCTTTTACAGGGGCCTACGAGCAGTACTTC. The chain recombines TRBV4-1 with TRBJ2-7, with 7 bases matching TRBD1. V was clipped by 5 bases and J by 2 bases; unmatched bases: 6. This CDR3 is 14 amino acids long. The germline gives CDR1 MGHRA, CDR2 YSYEKL.

V usage is TRBV5-6 and J usage is TRBJ2-3; 11 bases agree with TRBD2. Germline values: CDR1 SGHDT, CDR2 YYEEEE. V dropped 4 bases and J dropped 1; count of bases not matched to a gene: 5. The length of the CDR3 is 16 residues. The CDR3 spells CASSRLAGSGTDTQYF. CDR3 coding DNA: TGTGCCAGCAGCAGACTAGCGGGGAGTGGCACAGATACGCAGTATTTT.

This rearrangement joins TRBV7-2 to TRBJ2-3; TRBD2 might be the D (6 bases). This CDR3 spans 17 amino acids. Germline V gene sequence: CDR1 SGHTA, CDR2 FQGNSA. V lost 5 bases to trimming and J lost 0 bases, with 18 bases between them. The CDR3 sequence: CASSPPPGTVSTDTQYF. The CDR3, as DNA: TGTGCCAGCAGCCCGCCCCCCGGGACTGTGAGCACAGATACGCAGTATTTT. Together with reference TRBV7-2 and TRBJ2-3, the CDR3 gives the full variable domain: GAGVSQSPSNKVTEKGKDVELRCDPISGHTALYWYRQSLGQGLEFLIYFQGNSAPDKSGLPSDRFSAERTGGSVSTLTIQRTQQEDSAVYLCASSPPPGTVSTDTQYFGPGTRLTVL.

The rearrangement uses TRBV3-1 (or the pseudogene TRBV3-2) and TRBJ2-7; no definite D call. V gave up 5 bases and J gave up 3 bases, with 20 bases separating them. This CDR3 is built from 16 residues. Germline V lookup: CDR1 LGHDT, CDR2 YNNKEL (reference sequence). CDR3 amino acids: CASSWRMCVPLYEQYF. CDR3 DNA sequence: TGTGCCAGCAGCTGGAGAATGTGCGTTCCCCTCTACGAGCAGTACTTC.

V is TRBV24-1 and J is TRBJ2-7, with unresolved D. Germline V gene lookup returns CDR1 KGHDR and CDR2 SFDVKD. The CDR3 extends over 11 amino acids. The V and J ends lost 6 bases and 7 bases respectively, with 9 bases between them. CDR3 sequence reads: CATSQEEEQYF. CDR3 sequence (DNA): TGTGCCACCAGTCAAGAGGAGGAGCAGTACTTC.

This clone was seen many times. The gene calls are TRBV15 and TRBJ2-3; 7 bases are a match to TRBD1. V was clipped by 2 bases and J by 3 bases; unmatched bases: 8. The CDR3 length is 16 residues. The V gene's germline CDR1 is LNHNV and CDR2 YYDKDF (reference sequence). In nucleotides, the CDR3 is TGTGCCACCAGCAGATCCCGGGACAGCTTTACAGATACGCAGTATTTT. Translation gives CATSRSRDSFTDTQYF.

This clone appeared a single time. The V call is TRBV7-9, the J call TRBJ2-5, with 8 nucleotides matching TRBD2. Germline lookup yields CDR1 SEHNR and CDR2 FQNEAQ (reference sequence). This CDR3 spans 15 amino acids. The V and J ends lost 5 bases and 5 bases, in that order; junction bases with no gene match: 10. The CDR3 region has the DNA TGTGCCAGCAGCCCATCCCGGGGGGGCGACGAGACCCAGTACTTC. This gives the protein CASSPSRGGDETQYF. Full variable domain (rest looked up from reference TRBV7-9 and TRBJ2-5): DTGVSQNPRHKITKRGQNVTFRCDPISEHNRLYWYRQTLGQGPEFLTYFQNEAQLEKSRLLSDRFSAERPKGSFSTLEIQRTEQGDSAMYLCASSPSRGGDETQYFGPGTRLLVL.

The chain carries TRBV7-8 and TRBJ1-2, with 8 bases that match TRBD1. Germline CDR1 is SGHVS and CDR2 is FQNEAQ. The V gene end was trimmed by 1 base and the J gene end by 7 bases; junction bases not matched to a gene: 5. The CDR3 has 14 amino acids. In DNA, the CDR3 is TGTGCCAGCAGCTTAGACAGGACAGGGTCTGGCTACACCTTC. This sequence encodes CASSLDRTGSGYTF. The full variable domain, rest sourced from reference TRBV7-8 and TRBJ1-2, is GAGVSQSPRYKVAKRGQDVALRCDPISGHVSLFWYQQALGQGPEFLTYFQNEAQLDKSGLPSDRFFAERPEGSVSTLKIQRTQQEDSAVYLCASSLDRTGSGYTFGSGTRLTVV.